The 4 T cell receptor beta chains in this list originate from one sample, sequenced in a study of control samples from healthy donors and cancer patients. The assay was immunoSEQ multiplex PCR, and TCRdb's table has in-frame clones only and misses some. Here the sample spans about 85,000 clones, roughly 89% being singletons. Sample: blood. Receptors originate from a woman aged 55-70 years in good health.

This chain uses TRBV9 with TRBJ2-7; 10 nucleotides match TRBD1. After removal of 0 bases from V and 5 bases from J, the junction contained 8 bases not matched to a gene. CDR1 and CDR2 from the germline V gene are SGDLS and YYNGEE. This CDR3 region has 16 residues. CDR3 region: CASSVAPDRGQNEQYF. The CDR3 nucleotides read TGTGCCAGCAGCGTAGCTCCCGACAGGGGGCAAAACGAGCAGTACTTC.

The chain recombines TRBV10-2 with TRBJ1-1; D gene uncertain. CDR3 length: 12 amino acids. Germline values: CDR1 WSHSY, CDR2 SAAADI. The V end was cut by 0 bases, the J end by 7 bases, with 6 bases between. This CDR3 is CASSESTSEAFF. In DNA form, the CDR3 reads TGCGCCAGCAGTGAGTCGACTAGTGAAGCTTTCTTT.

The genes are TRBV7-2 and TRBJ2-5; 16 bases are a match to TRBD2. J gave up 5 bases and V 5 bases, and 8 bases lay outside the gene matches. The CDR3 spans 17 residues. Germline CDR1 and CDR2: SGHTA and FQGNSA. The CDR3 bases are TGTGCCAGCAGCCAAAGGGGACTAGCGGGAGGGTATGAGACCCAGTACTTC. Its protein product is CASSQRGLAGGYETQYF.

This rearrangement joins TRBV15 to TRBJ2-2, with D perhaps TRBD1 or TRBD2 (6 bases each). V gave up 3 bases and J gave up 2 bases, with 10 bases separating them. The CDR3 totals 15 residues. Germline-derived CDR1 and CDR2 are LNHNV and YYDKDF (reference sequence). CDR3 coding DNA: TGTGCCACCAGCAGGGGGGGCCTAAACACCGGGGAGCTGTTTTTT. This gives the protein CATSRGGLNTGELFF.